These T cell receptor beta chains were read from a single sample in a study of shared clonotypes between healthy human individuals. Some clones are missing from TCRdb's copy, which holds only in-frame ones; the method was immunoSEQ multiplex PCR. The table records fewer than 2.5 million clones, over 85% of them present only once. Sequenced input: naive CD4+ T cells from PBMCs. These receptor sequences come from a man between 18 and 29 years old in good health. Some clones in this sample may be carry-over from other donors' samples. CDR3s include the opening cysteine and the closing phenylalanine or tryptophan. The order of the fields is CDR3 length, V gene, clone size, J gene, D gene, CDR3 protein, CDR3 DNA. D genes are given only for firm matches. Clone size appears in some rows only: once, few, many, or a class for an expanded clone.

14,TRBV15,.,TRBJ2-3,.,CATSRDISTDTQYF,TGTGCCACCAGCAGAGATATCAGCACAGATACGCAGTATTTT
16,TRBV28,.,TRBJ2-1,TRBD2,CASSSYGTSFPPEQFF,TGTGCCAGCAGTTCTTACGGGACTAGCTTTCCACCTGAGCAGTTCTTC
17,TRBV7-3,.,TRBJ2-1,TRBD2,CASSFNLAGGIYNEQFF,TGTGCCAGCAGCTTTAATTTAGCGGGAGGAATCTACAATGAGCAGTTCTTC
17,TRBV18,.,TRBJ2-1,TRBD2,CASSPRGSGSSHNEQFF,TGTGCCAGCTCACCACGGGGTAGCGGGAGTTCCCACAATGAGCAGTTCTTC
15,TRBV28,.,TRBJ2-1,.,CASSLWREGKNEQFF,TGTGCCAGCAGTCTATGGAGGGAAGGAAAAAATGAGCAGTTCTTC
16,TRBV7-2,.,TRBJ2-1,TRBD2,CASSLMLAGVYNEQFF,TGTGCCAGCAGCTTAATGCTAGCGGGAGTGTACAATGAGCAGTTCTTC
15,TRBV6-5,.,TRBJ2-5,TRBD2,CASSYGAGDRETQYF,TGTGCCAGCAGTTACGGGGCGGGAGATCGAGAGACCCAGTACTTC
14,TRBV9,.,TRBJ2-3,.,CASSFIGSTDTQYF,TGTGCCAGCAGCTTTATTGGGAGCACAGATACGCAGTATTTT
12,TRBV5-1,.,TRBJ1-1,.,CASSLAGEEAFF,TGCGCCAGCAGCTTGGCCGGGGAGGAAGCTTTCTTT
15,TRBV11-1,.,TRBJ1-1,.,CASSLRRVVIGKAFF,TGTGCCAGCAGCCTACGCAGGGTGGTGATAGGTAAAGCTTTCTTT
13,TRBV4-1,.,TRBJ2-3,.,CASSQLVGATQYF,TGCGCCAGCAGCCAATTAGTGGGGGCTACGCAGTATTTT
16,TRBV9,.,TRBJ2-7,.,CASSVTAGQGAYEQYF,TGTGCCAGCAGCGTGACTGCGGGCCAGGGTGCCTACGAGCAGTACTTC
14,TRBV2,few,TRBJ1-5,.,CASSPVHDGQPQHF,TGTGCCAGCAGCCCCGTCCATGACGGTCAGCCCCAGCATTTT
15,TRBV18,.,TRBJ2-4,TRBD1,CASSPPRQGEDIQYF,TGTGCCAGCTCACCACCCCGACAGGGGGAAGACATTCAGTACTTC
17,TRBV7-2,.,TRBJ2-2,.,CASSLRGGTANTGELFF,TGTGCCAGCAGCCTCCGTGGGGGGACCGCGAACACCGGGGAGCTGTTTTTT
15,TRBV9,.,TRBJ2-7,.,CASSSQASPPYEQYF,TGTGCCAGCAGCTCCCAAGCGAGTCCTCCCTACGAGCAGTACTTC
14,TRBV5-1,.,TRBJ2-7,.,CASSFSSRTYEQYF,TGCGCCAGCAGCTTTAGCAGCAGGACCTACGAGCAGTACTTC
15,TRBV11-2,.,TRBJ2-7,.,CASSLLALQQGEQYF,TGTGCCAGCAGCTTATTAGCACTCCAACAGGGAGAGCAGTACTTC
16,TRBV7-8,.,TRBJ1-2,.,CASSWEVSLGNYGYTF,TGTGCCAGCAGCTGGGAGGTGTCACTCGGGAACTATGGCTACACCTTC
16,TRBV5-1,.,TRBJ2-6,.,CASSLSRVSGANVLTF,TGCGCCAGCAGCTTATCTAGGGTCTCTGGGGCCAACGTCCTGACTTTC
18,TRBV7-8,.,TRBJ2-7,TRBD2,CASSLEGLAGTRGYEQYF,TGTGCCAGCAGCTTGGAGGGACTAGCGGGGACGCGCGGCTACGAGCAGTACTTC
17,TRBV27,.,TRBJ2-5,.,CASSLLVGTKTLETQYF,TGTGCCAGCAGTTTGCTAGTCGGGACAAAAACGCTAGAGACCCAGTACTTC
13,TRBV9,.,TRBJ2-7,.,CASSVAEAYEQYF,TGTGCCAGCAGCGTAGCTGAGGCCTACGAGCAGTACTTC
11,TRBV29-1,once,TRBJ1-1,.,CSVVAEIEAFF,TGCAGCGTTGTCGCTGAGATTGAAGCTTTCTTT
17,TRBV11-2,.,TRBJ2-1,TRBD2,CASSRLAVAASYNEQFF,TGTGCCAGCAGCCGACTAGCGGTCGCGGCCTCCTACAATGAGCAGTTCTTC
15,TRBV4-3,few,TRBJ1-1,.,CASSQGWGGSTEAFF,TGCGCCAGCAGCCAAGGATGGGGAGGGAGTACTGAAGCTTTCTTT
15,TRBV11-2,.,TRBJ1-1,.,CASSSALGVHTEAFF,TGTGCCAGCAGCTCCGCCTTGGGGGTTCACACTGAAGCTTTCTTT
14,TRBV14,.,TRBJ1-1,TRBD1,CASSRQTGFTEAFF,TGTGCCAGCAGCCGCCAGACAGGGTTCACTGAAGCTTTCTTT
16,TRBV7-2,once,TRBJ2-4,TRBD2,CASSLAGTSRRVVQYF,TGTGCCAGCAGCTTAGCCGGGACTAGCCGGCGGGTGGTTCAGTACTTC
13,TRBV28,.,TRBJ1-4,.,CASSFATNEKLFF,TGTGCCAGCAGTTTTGCAACTAATGAAAAACTGTTTTTT
14,TRBV5-1,.,TRBJ2-5,.,CASRSAGNGETQYF,TGCGCCAGCAGATCGGCGGGGAATGGGGAGACCCAGTACTTC
14,TRBV28,.,TRBJ2-2,.,CASSLLLEGGELFF,TGTGCCAGCAGTTTGCTACTAGAGGGCGGGGAGCTGTTTTTT
17,TRBV5-1,.,TRBJ2-1,TRBD1,CASSFRIAPGTGNEQFF,TGCGCCAGCAGCTTCAGAATCGCTCCCGGGACAGGGAATGAGCAGTTCTTC
16,TRBV10-1,.,TRBJ1-2,.,CASSESTLWGAHGYTF,TGCGCCAGCAGTGAGTCGACTTTATGGGGGGCTCATGGCTACACCTTC
13,TRBV28,few,TRBJ1-2,.,CASSLFAVYGYTF,TGTGCCAGCAGTTTATTTGCAGTCTATGGCTACACCTTC
12,TRBV28,few,TRBJ1-1,.,CASSLGDTEAFF,TGTGCCAGCAGTCTTGGGGACACTGAAGCTTTCTTT
13,TRBV4-3,.,TRBJ2-7,TRBD2,CASSQGLAYEQYF,TGCGCCAGCAGCCAGGGACTAGCCTACGAGCAGTACTTC
13,TRBV5-6,.,TRBJ1-2,.,CASSLARAYGYTF,TGTGCCAGCAGCTTGGCCAGGGCCTATGGCTACACCTTC
17,TRBV7-6,.,TRBJ2-3,TRBD2,CASSLAPTSGRADTQYF,TGTGCCAGCAGCTTAGCGCCCACTAGCGGGAGAGCAGATACGCAGTATTTT
13,TRBV18,.,TRBJ2-7,.,CASSPPGGGEQYF,TGTGCCAGCTCACCACCGGGCGGCGGCGAGCAGTACTTC
15,TRBV5-1,.,TRBJ1-5,TRBD1,CASSPQGQGGQPQHF,TGCGCCAGCAGCCCACAAGGACAGGGAGGTCAGCCCCAGCATTTT
11,TRBV29-1,many,TRBJ2-1,.,CGIADYNEQFF,TGCGGTATAGCGGATTACAATGAGCAGTTCTTC
15,TRBV7-7,.,TRBJ2-5,.,CASSFGGSQGETQYF,TGTGCCAGCAGCTTCGGGGGCTCCCAGGGGGAGACCCAGTACTTC
16,TRBV7-8,.,TRBJ1-5,.,CASSLTPLNLNQPQHF,TGTGCCAGCAGCCTGACCCCGCTCAACTTAAATCAGCCCCAGCATTTT
18,TRBV19,.,TRBJ2-2,TRBD2,CASSIPLAGAAGTGELFF,TGTGCCAGTAGTATCCCTCTAGCGGGAGCCGCTGGGACCGGGGAGCTGTTTTTT
17,TRBV18,.,TRBJ1-1,TRBD1,CASSPLGAGGANTEAFF,TGTGCCAGCTCACCATTGGGGGCAGGGGGCGCAAACACTGAAGCTTTCTTT
13,TRBV28,.,TRBJ2-7,.,CASTRARVLEQYF,TGTGCCAGCACCCGAGCCAGGGTACTCGAGCAGTACTTC
15,TRBV11-2,.,TRBJ2-2,.,CASSFQGADTGELFF,TGTGCCAGCAGCTTCCAGGGAGCGGACACCGGGGAGCTGTTTTTT
15,TRBV9,.,TRBJ2-2,.,CASSVAGIGTGELFF,TGTGCCAGCAGCGTAGCAGGGATCGGCACCGGGGAGCTGTTTTTT
12,TRBV28,.,TRBJ2-3,TRBD1,CAAGTATDTQYF,TGTGCGGCTGGGACAGCCACAGATACGCAGTATTTT
16,TRBV19,.,TRBJ2-2,.,CASSTDRLVNTGELFF,TGTGCCAGTAGTACCGACAGGTTGGTGAACACCGGGGAGCTGTTTTTT
16,TRBV28,.,TRBJ1-4,.,CASSFWVGKANEKLFF,TGTGCCAGCAGTTTTTGGGTGGGGAAGGCTAATGAAAAACTGTTTTTT
15,TRBV6-5,.,TRBJ2-5,.,CASSYSIAQIETQYF,TGTGCCAGCAGTTACTCGATAGCTCAGATAGAGACCCAGTACTTC